A single sample is the source of the 26 T cell receptor beta chains below, sequenced in a study of blood T cell repertoires in COVID-19. Generated by immunoSEQ multiplex PCR, the TCRdb table keeps only in-frame clones and is missing some. The sample contains 70,000 to 100,000 clones, 55% to 80% of which appear only once. Sequenced: peripheral blood. The receptors come from a woman in her sixties or seventies in a cohort sampled during active or convalescent COVID-19.

This chain links TRBV5-1 with TRBJ1-4, with 8 bases fitting TRBD1. Germline V gene sequence: CDR1 SGHRS, CDR2 YFSETQ. Unmatched junction bases numbered 7, after V lost 5 bases and J lost 7 bases. The CDR3 extends over 14 amino acids. CDR3 loop: CASRAQGAREKLFF. The DNA of the CDR3 is TGCGCCAGCAGGGCTCAGGGGGCCCGTGAAAAACTGTTTTTT.

This chain connects TRBV6-5 to TRBJ1-2; no clear D. Germline CDR1 reads MNHEY; CDR2 reads SVGAGI. V was clipped by 6 bases and J by 2 bases, with 16 bases between them. This CDR3 contains 15 residues. As DNA, the CDR3 is TGTGCCAGCAGACCTCCCATGGGCAGGAACTATGGCTACACCTTC. It translates to CASRPPMGRNYGYTF.

The chain is built from TRBV7-3 and TRBJ1-1; D remains unclear. The germline V and J ends were trimmed by 4 bases and 1 base, with 7 bases remaining between them. The CDR3 has 13 residues. The germline CDR1 and CDR2 sequences are SGHTA and FQGTGA. In DNA form, the CDR3 reads TGTGCCAGCAGCTACAATTGGAACACTGAAGCTTTCTTT. The encoded protein is CASSYNWNTEAFF.

The chain employs TRBV19 and TRBJ1-6, with D perhaps matching TRBD1 (6 bases). V lost 1 base to trimming and J lost 6 bases, with 16 bases between them. Germline V gene sequence: CDR1 LNHDA, CDR2 SQIVND (reference sequence). This CDR3 is 17 amino acids long. The CDR3 region has the DNA TGTGCCAGTAGTATAGTGGCACAGGGTGTCCCTAATTCACCCCTCCACTTT. This codes for CASSIVAQGVPNSPLHF.

V gene TRBV5-4 combines with J gene TRBJ1-2; D is uncertain. V was clipped by 2 bases and J by 0 bases, with 8 bases between them. This CDR3 has 14 residues. Germline V gives CDR1 SGHNT, CDR2 YYREEE (reference sequence). This CDR3 reads CASSFGRANYGYTF. The CDR3 DNA sequence: TGTGCCAGCAGCTTCGGTCGCGCTAACTATGGCTACACCTTC.

This clone was observed a handful of times. The V gene is TRBV2, the J gene TRBJ2-1, with 10 bases matching TRBD2. The V gene end was trimmed by 6 bases and the J gene end by 5 bases; junction bases not matched to a gene: 1. CDR3 length equals 13 residues. CDR1 SNHLY and CDR2 FYNNEI come from the germline V gene. For the CDR3, the DNA is TGTGCCAGCAGCCTAGCGGGGGACAATGAGCAGTTCTTC. It yields the protein CASSLAGDNEQFF. Full variable domain (missing parts from reference TRBV2 and TRBJ2-1): EPEVTQTPSHQVTQMGQEVILRCVPISNHLYFYWYRQILGQKVEFLVSFYNNEISEKSEIFDDQFSVERPDGSNFTLKIRSTKLEDSAMYFCASSLAGDNEQFFGPGTRLTVL.

The rearrangement joins TRBV9 to TRBJ2-5; a weak D match, TRBD2 (5 bases). Germline V gives CDR1 SGDLS, CDR2 YYNGEE. CDR3 size: 15 residues. V was pared by 3 bases and J by 4 bases, with 16 bases between. As DNA, the CDR3 is TGTGCCAGCAGCGGAAAGGCGGCGGCGGGAGAGACCCAGTACTTC. Protein product: CASSGKAAAGETQYF.

This clone was recorded a few times. The rearrangement joins TRBV20-1 to TRBJ1-2; D not resolved. The CDR3 runs to 11 residues. The ends were cut back, 1 base at V and 12 bases at J, with 12 bases in the middle. Germline CDR1 is DFQATT and CDR2 is SNEGSKA (reference sequence). CDR3 sequence (DNA): TGCAGTGCTAGAGCGGGAACCGAGCACACCTTC. Translation: CSARAGTEHTF.

The chain employs TRBV2 and TRBJ2-5; TRBD1 aligns across 9 bases. Trimming cost V 6 bases and J 5 bases; bases outside gene matches: 10. The CDR3 spans 15 residues. The germline V gene encodes CDR1 SNHLY and CDR2 FYNNEI. The CDR3 DNA is TGTGCCAGCAGCGGGGTCGCTGGGACAGGGGAGACCCAGTACTTC. This gives the protein CASSGVAGTGETQYF.

This sequence joins TRBV28 and TRBJ2-3; 7 bases match TRBD1. The J segment lost 2 bases and the V segment lost 5 bases, leaving 7 bases of the junction unmatched. Germline-derived CDR1 and CDR2 are MDHEN and SYDVKM. This CDR3 contains 15 residues. CDR3 sequence: CASSNEGQYTDTQYF. The CDR3 bases are TGTGCCAGCAGTAACGAGGGACAGTACACAGATACGCAGTATTTT. Full variable domain (missing parts from reference TRBV28 and TRBJ2-3): DVKVTQSSRYLVKRTGEKVFLECVQDMDHENMFWYRQDPGLGLRLIYFSYDVKMKEKGDIPEGYSVSREKKERFSLILESASTNQTSMYLCASSNEGQYTDTQYFGPGTRLTVL.

This chain links TRBV10-2 with TRBJ1-2, with unresolved D. CDR1 and CDR2 (germline): WSHSY, SAAADI. The V gene lost 4 bases and the J gene lost 1 base, with 10 bases spanning the gap. The CDR3 runs 14 residues. The CDR3 nucleotides read TGCGCCAGCAGTGGGGCAGGCCTTAACTATGGCTACACCTTC. This sequence encodes CASSGAGLNYGYTF.

This clone was seen just once. The gene calls are TRBV27 and TRBJ1-6; a possible D gene is TRBD1 (6 bases). The CDR3 is made up of 17 amino acids. CDR1 is MNHEY, CDR2 SMNVEV, per germline (reference sequence). Trimming left V 3 bases short and J 3 bases short, with 15 bases between. DNA of the CDR3: TGTGCCAGCAGTTTCCTCACAGGGAGGGTCTATAATTCACCCCTCCACTTT. Translation: CASSFLTGRVYNSPLHF.

The CDR3 sequence is CASSANQGTGPISYEQYF. The CDR3, as DNA: TGCGCCAGCAGCGCTAACCAGGGGACAGGTCCTATCTCCTACGAGCAGTACTTC. V and J are TRBV5-1 and TRBJ2-7; TRBD1 matches at 8 bases. Germline V gene data show CDR1 as SGHRS and CDR2 as YFSETQ. CDR3 length: 18 residues. The V segment lost 4 bases and the J segment 0 bases; nucleotides outside the gene matches: 15.

The chain combines TRBV7-2 with TRBJ2-1, with D uncertain. Per germline, CDR1 SGHTA and CDR2 FQGNSA. The CDR3 spans 14 residues. V gave up 1 base and J gave up 0 bases, with 4 bases separating them. The CDR3 spells CASSLDSSYNEQFF. CDR3 in DNA: TGTGCCAGCAGCTTAGACAGCTCCTACAATGAGCAGTTCTTC.

The rearrangement joins TRBV13 to TRBJ1-3, with D uncertain. This CDR3 region has 12 residues. Germline loops: CDR1 PRHDT, CDR2 FYEKMQ (reference sequence). The V end was cut by 2 bases, the J end by 3 bases, with 2 bases between. CDR3 protein: CASSLHGNTIYF. The CDR3 DNA reads as TGTGCCAGCAGCTTACATGGAAACACCATATATTTT.

This chain joins TRBV5-8 and TRBJ1-3; D not certain. This CDR3 is 15 amino acids long. Per germline, CDR1 SGHTS and CDR2 YDEGEE. The V end lost 0 bases, the J end lost 2 bases, and 9 bases lay between the germline ends. CDR3 sequence: CASSLGGVPGNTIYF. In nucleotides, the CDR3 is TGTGCCAGCAGCTTGGGGGGAGTACCTGGAAACACCATATATTTT.

The chain is built from TRBV6-5 and TRBJ1-2, with a possible D match to TRBD1 (5 bases). Germline CDR1 MNHEY, CDR2 SVGAGI. The CDR3 is 15 residues long. V dropped 8 bases and J dropped 0 bases, with 16 bases sitting between them. This CDR3 is CASRLGQGANYGYTF. The DNA for the CDR3 is TGTGCCAGCCGCCTGGGGCAAGGGGCTAACTATGGCTACACCTTC.

The CDR3 reads CASSLGVLGETDTQYF. CDR3 bases: TGTGCCAGCAGCTTAGGTGTACTTGGTGAGACAGATACGCAGTATTTT. V gene TRBV11-3 combines with J gene TRBJ2-3; the D is unclear. CDR3 length equals 16 residues. V was trimmed by 1 base and J by 3 bases, leaving 14 bases between them. The germline gives CDR1 SGHNT, CDR2 YENEEA.

The chain links TRBV2 to TRBJ1-4; D is undetermined. The CDR3 is 15 residues long. From germline, CDR1 is SNHLY and CDR2 FYNNEI. V lost 5 bases and J lost 12, with 22 bases in between. CDR3: CASSKETRVVSELFF. As DNA, the CDR3 is TGTGCCAGCAGTAAAGAGACACGCGTTGTTAGTGAACTGTTTTTT.

This clone showed up just once. The V gene is TRBV4-1, the J gene TRBJ2-5; possibly TRBD1 for D (6 bases). The CDR3 runs 16 residues. V was cut by 0 bases and J by 1 base, with 12 bases left in between. CDR1 is MGHRA and CDR2 is YSYEKL in the germline V gene. In nucleotides, the CDR3 is TGCGCCAGCAGCCAAGAAAGGGGGAAACCCCAAGAGACCCAGTACTTC. Amino acids: CASSQERGKPQETQYF.

V usage is TRBV6-2 or TRBV6-3 and J usage is TRBJ1-5; TRBD1 matches at 9 bases. The CDR3 consists of 15 residues. Germline assignment: CDR1 MNHEY and CDR2 SVGEGT. V lost 5 bases and J lost 5; bases outside the gene matches: 7. The CDR3 is CASSPNDRGYQPQHF. The CDR3 bases are TGTGCCAGCAGTCCAAACGACAGGGGGTATCAGCCCCAGCATTTT.

The chain carries TRBV2 and TRBJ2-2; D is ambiguous. Trimming took off 7 bases at V and 8 bases at J, with 14 bases between the two ends. Per germline, CDR1 SNHLY and CDR2 FYNNEI. The CDR3 consists of 13 residues. The CDR3 DNA reads as TGTGCCAGCACCCTGACTGTGTTGGGGGAGCTGTTTTTT. Encoded protein: CASTLTVLGELFF.

This clone was seen more than once but under ten times. V is TRBV5-4 and J is TRBJ2-1; the match to TRBD2 covers 9 bases. The V gene end was trimmed by 0 bases and the J gene end by 4 bases; junction bases not matched to a gene: 2. CDR3 length: 15 amino acids. The germline gives CDR1 SGHNT, CDR2 YYREEE (reference sequence). The CDR3 spells CASSLASGEYNEQFF. CDR3 coding DNA: TGTGCCAGCAGCTTGGCTAGCGGGGAATACAATGAGCAGTTCTTC.

The count of this clone is one. The chain is built from TRBV10-3 and TRBJ2-7; possible D gene TRBD1, 5 bases. Trimming took off 9 bases at V and 2 bases at J, with 14 bases between the two ends. CDR1 and CDR2 (germline): ENHRY, SYGVKD. CDR3 length: 13 residues. CDR3 in amino acids: CAIRAGPTYEQYF. In nucleotides, the CDR3 is TGTGCCATAAGGGCAGGGCCTACCTACGAGCAGTACTTC.

This chain links TRBV20-1 with TRBJ2-5; 11 bases map to TRBD2. V trimming: 3 bases; J trimming: 0 bases; junction bases outside the gene matches: 6. Germline CDR1 DFQATT, CDR2 SNEGSKA (reference sequence). This CDR3 is built from 16 residues. Written as DNA, the CDR3 is TGCAGTGCTAGTGTTCCTAGCGGGGGGTACCAAGAGACCCAGTACTTC. This codes for CSASVPSGGYQETQYF.

This chain uses TRBV5-1 with TRBJ2-2, with TRBD1 matching over 9 bases. The CDR3 contains 15 residues. V was pared by 3 bases and J by 5 bases, with 5 bases of the junction left unmatched. Germline-derived CDR1 and CDR2 are SGHRS and YFSETQ. The CDR3 coding sequence is TGCGCCAGCAGCTCCACAGGGGGCGTTACCGGGGAGCTGTTTTTT. Encoded protein: CASSSTGGVTGELFF.